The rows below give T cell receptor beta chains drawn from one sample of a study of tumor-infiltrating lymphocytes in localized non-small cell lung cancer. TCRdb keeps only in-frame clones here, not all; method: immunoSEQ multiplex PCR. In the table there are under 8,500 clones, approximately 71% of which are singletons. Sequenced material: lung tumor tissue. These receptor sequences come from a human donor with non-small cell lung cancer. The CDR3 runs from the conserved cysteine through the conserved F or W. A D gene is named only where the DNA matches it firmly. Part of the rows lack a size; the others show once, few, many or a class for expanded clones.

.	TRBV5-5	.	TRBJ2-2	TGTGCCAGCAGCTTTCACGAGGGGCAGGGCACCGGGGAGCTGTTTTTT	CASSFHEGQGTGELFF
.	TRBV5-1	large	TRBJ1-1	TGCGCCAGCAGCGCCTCAAATGGGGATAAAGCTTTCTTT	CASSASNGDKAFF
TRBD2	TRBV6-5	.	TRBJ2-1	TGTGCCAGCTGGGGTTTAGCGGGGGGGGGTGAGCAGTTCTTC	CASWGLAGGGEQFF
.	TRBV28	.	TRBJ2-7	TGTGCCAGCAGTTCGAGTGAAGGGCAGTACTTC	CASSSSEGQYF
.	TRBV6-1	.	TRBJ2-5	TGTGCCACCGTGGGCCGCGGGGAGACCCAGTACTTC	CATVGRGETQYF
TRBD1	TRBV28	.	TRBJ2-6	TGTGCCAGCAGTTCGCCGGACAGGTGGTCTTCTGGGGCCAACGTCCTGACTTTC	CASSSPDRWSSGANVLTF
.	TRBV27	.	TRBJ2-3	TGTGCCAGCAGTTTGGATTACACAGATACGCAGTATTTT	CASSLDYTDTQYF
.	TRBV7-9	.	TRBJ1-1	TGTGCCAGCAGCTTAGATAGGGCGAGTACTGAAGCTTTCTTT	CASSLDRASTEAFF
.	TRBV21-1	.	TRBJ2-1	TGTGCCAGCAGCAATCCCGTTAATCTCAAAGGCCATGAGCAGTTCTTC	CASSNPVNLKGHEQFF
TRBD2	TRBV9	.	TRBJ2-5	TGTGCCAGCAGCGTAGGGATCGGGGCGGGAGCGGAGACCCAGTACTTC	CASSVGIGAGAETQYF
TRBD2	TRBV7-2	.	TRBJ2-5	TGTGCCAGCAGGCGGACTAGCGGGCAAGAGACCCAGTACTTC	CASRRTSGQETQYF
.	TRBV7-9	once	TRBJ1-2	TGTGCCAGCAGCTCACTGGGGAGGGGTGAAGGCGGCTACACCTTC	CASSSLGRGEGGYTF
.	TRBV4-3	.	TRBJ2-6	TGCGCCAGCAGCCAAGGGGAGGGGGGCGCTTCTGGGGCCAACGTCCTGACTTTC	CASSQGEGGASGANVLTF
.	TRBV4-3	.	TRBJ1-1	TGCGCCAGCAGCCAAGGGATGGGGGCAGGGTACACTGAAGCTTTCTTT	CASSQGMGAGYTEAFF
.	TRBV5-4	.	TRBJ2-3	TGTGCCAGCAGCTGGGGAGACAGGCCGTCAGATACGCAGTATTTT	CASSWGDRPSDTQYF
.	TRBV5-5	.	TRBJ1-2	TGTGCCAGCAGTTGGGGCCAGGGACCTAACTATGGCTACACCTTC	CASSWGQGPNYGYTF
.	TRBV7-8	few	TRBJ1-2	TGTGCCAGCAGCCCCTACCGAGGTGCTAACTATGGCTACACCTTC	CASSPYRGANYGYTF
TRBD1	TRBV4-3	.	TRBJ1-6	TGCGCCAGCAGCCAAGACACAGGGGGCAATTCACCCCTCCACTTT	CASSQDTGGNSPLHF
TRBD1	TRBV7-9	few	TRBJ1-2	TGTGCCAGCAGCCCGACAGGGGCGTCGTATGGCTACACCTTC	CASSPTGASYGYTF
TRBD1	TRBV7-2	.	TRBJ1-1	TGTGCCAGCAGCCCTAGGACAGGGGCGAACACTGAAGCTTTCTTT	CASSPRTGANTEAFF
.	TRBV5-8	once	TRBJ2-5	TGTGCCGAAACCCAGGGCTCTGTGGAGACCCAGTACTTC	CAETQGSVETQYF
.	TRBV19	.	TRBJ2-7	TGTGCCAGTAGTAGCTACGGGACGGTAACCTACGAGCAGTACTTC	CASSSYGTVTYEQYF
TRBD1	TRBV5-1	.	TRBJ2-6	TGCGCCAGCAGCTGGGGGACAGGGGCCCTAGGAGGGGCCAACGTCCTGACTTTC	CASSWGTGALGGANVLTF
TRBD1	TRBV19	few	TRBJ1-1	TGTGCCAGTAGTGCAACAGGGGCCCCGAACACTGAAGCTTTCTTT	CASSATGAPNTEAFF
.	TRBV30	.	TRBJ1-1	TGTGCCTGGAGAGACCCCCAGGGGAGGACTGAAGCTTTCTTT	CAWRDPQGRTEAFF
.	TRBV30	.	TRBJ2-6	TGTGCCTGGAGTGTACAGTACAGTGTACCTGGGGCCAACGTCCTGACCTTC	CAWSVQYSVPGANVLTF
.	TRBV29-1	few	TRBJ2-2	TGCAGCGCCCGGGACCAGAACACCGGGGAGCTGTTTTTT	CSARDQNTGELFF
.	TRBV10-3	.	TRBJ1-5	TGTGCCATCAGTGAGGCGGCTCAGCCCCAGCATTTT	CAISEAAQPQHF
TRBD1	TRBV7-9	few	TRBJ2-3	TGTGCCAGCAGCTTCCCAGGGGGACCCGCCAGGCAGTATTTT	CASSFPGGPARQYF
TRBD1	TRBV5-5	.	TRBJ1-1	TGTGCCAGCAGGCCCGGACAGGGATGGACTGAAGCTTTCTTT	CASRPGQGWTEAFF
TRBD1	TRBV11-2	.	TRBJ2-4	TGTGCCAGCAGCTTAGGTCCCGGGACAGTCCCTGAAAACATTCAGTACTTC	CASSLGPGTVPENIQYF
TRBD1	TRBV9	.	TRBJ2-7	TGTGCCAGCAGCTCAGGGGGTAATAAAATCTACGAGCAGTACTTC	CASSSGGNKIYEQYF
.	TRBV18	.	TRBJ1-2	TGTGCCAGCTCACCTGGAGGCGGCTACACCTTC	CASSPGGGYTF
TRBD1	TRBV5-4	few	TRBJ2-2	TGTGCCACAAAACAGGGGGCGAACACCGGGGAGCTGTTTTTT	CATKQGANTGELFF
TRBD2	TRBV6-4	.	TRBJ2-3	TGTGCCAGCAGTAGCGGGGGGCGATCAACAGATACGCAGTATTTT	CASSSGGRSTDTQYF
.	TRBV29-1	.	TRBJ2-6	TGCAGCGTTTGGGACACGGGCTCTGGGGCCAACGTCCTGACTTTC	CSVWDTGSGANVLTF
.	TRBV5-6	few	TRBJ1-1	TGTGCCAGCAGCTTCCCAGCCTGGGCCACTGAAGCTTTCTTT	CASSFPAWATEAFF
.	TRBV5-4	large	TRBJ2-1	TGTGCCAGCAGCTTGGACAGGTACAATGAGCAGTTCTTC	CASSLDRYNEQFF
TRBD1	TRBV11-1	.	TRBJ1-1	TGTGCCAGCAGCCGGGGACAGGGGAGGGCTGAAGCTTTCTTT	CASSRGQGRAEAFF
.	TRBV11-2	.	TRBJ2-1	TGTGCCAGCAGCTTAGAAACCGTCAATGAGCAGTTCTTC	CASSLETVNEQFF
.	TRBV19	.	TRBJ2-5	TGTGCCAGTAGTTCGGCGGAGACCCAGTACTTC	CASSSAETQYF
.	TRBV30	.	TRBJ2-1	TGTGCCTGGAGTGTACTGGCCTACAATGAGCAGTTCTTC	CAWSVLAYNEQFF
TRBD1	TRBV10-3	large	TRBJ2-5	TGTGCCATCAGTGTCGGGACAGGGCGAGAGACCCAGTACTTC	CAISVGTGRETQYF
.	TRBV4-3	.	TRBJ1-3	TGCGCCAGCAGCCAAGAGAGGGTCGTCGGGGTTAGCTCTGGAAACACCATATATTTT	CASSQERVVGVSSGNTIYF
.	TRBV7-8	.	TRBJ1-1	TGTGCCAGCAGCTTAGACAGTAACACTGAAGCTTTCTTT	CASSLDSNTEAFF
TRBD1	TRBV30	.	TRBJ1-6	TGTGCCCGCCAGGGACAGATTAATTCACCCCTCCACTTT	CARQGQINSPLHF
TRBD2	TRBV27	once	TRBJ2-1	TGTGCCAGCAGTCCCCTCAGCCATAGCGGGGATCTTTACAATGAGCAGTTCTTC	CASSPLSHSGDLYNEQFF
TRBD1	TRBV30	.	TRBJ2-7	TGTGCCTGGAGTGTAGGGACAGGGGTCTACGAGCAGTACTTC	CAWSVGTGVYEQYF
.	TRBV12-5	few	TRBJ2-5	TGTGCTAGTGGTTTGGTACCAGGGCAAGAGACCCAGTACTTC	CASGLVPGQETQYF
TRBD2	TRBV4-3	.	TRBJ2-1	TGCGCCAGCAGCCAAGATTTGACTAGCGGGGTCAATGAGCAGTTCTTC	CASSQDLTSGVNEQFF
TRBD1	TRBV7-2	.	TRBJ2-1	TGTGCCAGCAGCCGCGTACCCGGGACAGTTTTCAAGTTCTTC	CASSRVPGTVFKFF